A single sample is the source of the 26 T cell receptor beta chains below, sequenced in a study of T cell responses to AZD1222 COVID-19 vaccine. The method was immunoSEQ multiplex PCR; TCRdb's version includes in-frame clones alone and lacks a portion of them. The table lists more than 140,000 clones, around 89% of them singletons. Sequencing was performed on peripheral blood, taken on day 0 of AZD1222 vaccination. These receptor sequences come from an adult in good health.

This sequence joins TRBV4-2 and TRBJ2-5; 8 bases agree with TRBD2. The CDR3 runs 15 residues. CDR1 and CDR2 (germline): LGHNA, YNFKEQ. Trimming at V came to 3 bases and at J to 2 bases, leaving 5 bases not matched to a gene. CDR3 loop: CASSQPGGKQETQYF. The CDR3, as DNA: TGTGCCAGCAGCCAGCCGGGGGGGAAGCAAGAGACCCAGTACTTC.

The chain uses TRBV2 and TRBJ2-7; D call uncertain. V was pared by 2 bases and J by 4 bases, with 9 bases between. Per the germline V gene, CDR1 is SNHLY and CDR2 is FYNNEI. The length of the CDR3 is 13 residues. The DNA for the CDR3 is TGTGCCAGCAGTGAAACTATCCTATACGAGCAGTACTTC. It is translated as CASSETILYEQYF.

The CDR3 loop reads CASTRTLGGRNTEAFF. The CDR3 DNA sequence: TGTGCCAGCACCCGAACCCTGGGGGGCCGAAACACTGAAGCTTTCTTT. The V gene is TRBV9, the J gene TRBJ1-1; perhaps TRBD1 as D (6 bases). Germline V gene data show CDR1 as SGDLS and CDR2 as YYNGEE. V lost 6 bases and J lost 2, with 20 bases in between. This CDR3 comprises 16 residues.

The chain links TRBV19 to TRBJ1-2; tentatively, D is TRBD1 (5 bases). Trimming pared 3 bases from V and 2 bases from J, leaving 10 bases between. From germline, CDR1 is LNHDA and CDR2 SQIVND (reference sequence). The length of the CDR3 is 14 residues. CDR3 bases: TGTGCCAGTAGTATCACAGGACCGAACTATGGCTACACCTTC. Protein sequence: CASSITGPNYGYTF.

The gene calls are TRBV7-2 and TRBJ1-1; a possible D gene is TRBD1 (5 bases). The CDR3 covers 14 residues. Trimming left V 5 bases short and J 2 bases short, with 12 bases between. Germline loops: CDR1 SGHTA, CDR2 FQGNSA. Here the CDR3 reads CASSLGGENTEAFF. CDR3 sequence (DNA): TGTGCCAGCAGCCTGGGAGGGGAAAACACTGAAGCTTTCTTT. Combining the CDR3 with reference TRBV7-2 and TRBJ1-1 gives the whole variable domain GAGVSQSPSNKVTEKGKDVELRCDPISGHTALYWYRQSLGQGLEFLIYFQGNSAPDKSGLPSDRFSAERTGGSVSTLTIQRTQQEDSAVYLCASSLGGENTEAFFGQGTRLTVV.

The J gene is TRBJ2-7, the V gene TRBV7-9; no definite D call. Looked up from germline, CDR1 is SEHNR and CDR2 is FQNEAQ (reference sequence). This CDR3 has 12 residues. V dropped 4 bases and J dropped 2 bases, with 6 bases sitting between them. This chain's CDR3 is CASSYTPYEQYF. CDR3 coding DNA: TGTGCCAGCAGCTATACACCCTACGAGCAGTACTTC. Using reference TRBV7-9 and TRBJ2-7 for the parts outside the CDR3, the full variable domain is DTGVSQNPRHKITKRGQNVTFRCDPISEHNRLYWYRQTLGQGPEFLTYFQNEAQLEKSRLLSDRFSAERPKGSFSTLEIQRTEQGDSAMYLCASSYTPYEQYFGPGTRLTVT.

The chain carries TRBV28 and TRBJ1-5, with 9 bases identical to TRBD1. The germline CDR1 and CDR2 sequences are MDHEN and SYDVKM. The V segment lost 5 bases and the J segment 6 bases; nucleotides outside the gene matches: 5. This CDR3 region has 14 residues. The CDR3 nucleotides read TGTGCCAGCAGTCCTACAGGGGGCTTTCAGCCCCAGCATTTT. Protein: CASSPTGGFQPQHF.

For the CDR3, the DNA is TGTGCCAGCAGTTTCTGGGGCAGGGTAGGGACTGAAGCTTTCTTT. As protein: CASSFWGRVGTEAFF. The chain has TRBV27 and TRBJ1-1; TRBD1 is a possible D gene (5 bases). Trimming shortened V by 3 bases and J by 5 bases, and 16 bases separated the two germline ends. The CDR3 length is 15 residues. Germline values: CDR1 MNHEY, CDR2 SMNVEV (reference sequence).

This clone was observed once. The chain has TRBV6-5 and TRBJ2-4; TRBD2 might be the D (6 bases). The V end was cut by 6 bases, the J end by 6 bases, with 6 bases between. Germline CDR1 MNHEY, CDR2 SVGAGI. CDR3 length: 11 amino acids. The CDR3 loop is CASREGNIQYF. CDR3 DNA sequence: TGTGCCAGCAGGGAGGGAAACATTCAGTACTTC.

The CDR3 nucleotides are TGTGCCAGCAGCCCGACTAGCGGGTCGGGCAATGAGCAGTTCTTC. It yields the protein CASSPTSGSGNEQFF. The gene calls are TRBV6-5 and TRBJ2-1; 10 bases line up with TRBD2. CDR1 MNHEY and CDR2 SVGAGI come from the germline V gene. The V segment lost 6 bases and the J segment 6 bases; nucleotides outside the gene matches: 8. The CDR3 is made up of 15 amino acids.

This chain links TRBV9 with TRBJ1-2; TRBD1 aligns across 7 bases. V shed 4 bases and J 7 bases; nucleotides not matched to a gene: 13. Germline V gene data show CDR1 as SGDLS and CDR2 as YYNGEE. CDR3 length: 15 residues. Written as DNA, the CDR3 is TGTGCCAGCAGCCTAACTTCCAGGGGGAGGTCTGGCTACACCTTC. Translating gives CASSLTSRGRSGYTF.

Judged by abundance, this clone is medium-sized. The V call is TRBV5-5, the J call TRBJ2-7, with no clear D. The CDR3 extends over 14 amino acids. V dropped 1 base and J dropped 5 bases, with 13 bases sitting between them. In germline, CDR1 is SGHKS, CDR2 YYEKEE (reference sequence). CDR3 DNA sequence: TGTGCCAGCAGCTTGTCAGGAGCCCCCAACGAGCAGTACTTC. Its translation is CASSLSGAPNEQYF.

V and J are TRBV29-1 and TRBJ1-5; 10 nucleotides match TRBD1. The trim removed 6 bases at V and 6 bases at J, leaving 5 bases unmatched. Germline loops: CDR1 SQVTM, CDR2 ANQGSEA. There are 13 residues in the CDR3. The CDR3: CSVGQGITQPQHF. CDR3 bases: TGCAGCGTGGGACAGGGGATTACTCAGCCCCAGCATTTT.

The gene calls are TRBV27 and TRBJ2-1; D is uncertain. This CDR3 is 17 amino acids long. V was cut by 2 bases and J by 0 bases, with 14 bases left in between. The V gene's germline CDR1 is MNHEY and CDR2 SMNVEV (reference sequence). The CDR3 reads CASSLKDGLSSYNEQFF. The CDR3 nucleotides read TGTGCCAGCAGTTTAAAGGACGGGCTAAGCTCCTACAATGAGCAGTTCTTC.

V usage is TRBV28 and J usage is TRBJ2-2; D not certain. Germline CDR1 is MDHEN and CDR2 is SYDVKM. The CDR3 sequence is 13 residues long. The V and J ends lost 3 bases and 5 bases respectively, with 7 bases between them. CDR3 loop: CASSLLQTGELFF. DNA of the CDR3: TGTGCCAGCAGTTTGCTCCAAACCGGGGAGCTGTTTTTT.

The chain is built from TRBV5-6 and TRBJ1-2, with D unclear. V gave up 2 bases and J gave up 10 bases, with 21 bases separating them. The germline CDR1 and CDR2 sequences are SGHDT and YYEEEE. The CDR3 loop spans 15 amino acids. CDR3 in amino acids: CASSFSPASREYYTF. As DNA, the CDR3 is TGTGCCAGCAGCTTCAGTCCCGCTTCAAGGGAGTACTACACCTTC.

The CDR3 region is CASSPLPNSNQPQHF. The CDR3 DNA reads as TGTGCCAGCAGCCCCTTACCGAATAGCAATCAGCCCCAGCATTTT. The chain has TRBV7-9 and TRBJ1-5; no clear D gene. Germline lookup yields CDR1 SEHNR and CDR2 FQNEAQ (reference sequence). The CDR3 has 15 amino acids. Trimming removed 5 bases from V and 0 bases from J, with 11 bases in between.

This clone has just a few counts. The rearrangement links TRBV5-1 to TRBJ1-6, with 9 positions matching TRBD1. This CDR3 is 13 amino acids long. Losses at the gene ends were 5 bases for V and 7 bases for J; bases not matched to a gene: 1. Looked up from germline, CDR1 is SGHRS and CDR2 is YFSETQ. CDR3 sequence (DNA): TGCGCCAGCAGAGGACAGGGGAATTCACCCCTCCACTTT. It specifies CASRGQGNSPLHF. Supplemented by reference TRBV5-1 and TRBJ1-6, the full variable domain reads KAGVTQTPRYLIKTRGQQVTLSCSPISGHRSVSWYQQTPGQGLQFLFEYFSETQRNKGNFPGRFSGRQFSNSRSEMNVSTLELGDSALYLCASRGQGNSPLHFGNGTRLTVT.

This clone was seen only a few times. The gene calls are TRBV12-5 and TRBJ1-1; no clear D. CDR1 is LGHNT, CDR2 FRNRAP, per germline. The V gene lost 2 bases and the J gene lost 1 base, with 5 bases spanning the gap. The CDR3 has 13 residues. CDR3: CASGLKENTEAFF. The CDR3 region has the DNA TGTGCTAGTGGTTTGAAGGAGAACACTGAAGCTTTCTTT.

The rearrangement links TRBV6-8 to TRBJ2-5; TRBD2 agrees at 14 bases. CDR3 length equals 18 residues. V lost 8 bases, J lost 6 bases, and 17 bases stayed unmatched. Germline values: CDR1 MNHGY, CDR2 SAAAGT. The CDR3 nucleotides are TGTGCCAGCTTGACAGGGAGACTAGCGGGGGGGCCGGGAAAGACCCAGTACTTC. It yields the protein CASLTGRLAGGPGKTQYF.

The chain combines TRBV10-2 with TRBJ2-3, with D possibly being TRBD2 (5 bases). From germline, CDR1 is WSHSY and CDR2 SAAADI. Deletions cut 4 bases from V and 3 bases from J, with 11 bases between. The CDR3 has 14 residues. CDR3 coding DNA: TGCGCCAGCAGTGGAGCGGAGAGAACAGATACGCAGTATTTT. Amino acid sequence: CASSGAERTDTQYF.

The chain has TRBV7-9 and TRBJ1-1; 8 bases align to TRBD1. CDR3 length equals 17 residues. CDR1 SEHNR and CDR2 FQNEAQ come from the germline V gene (reference sequence). The ends lost 5 bases at V and 4 bases at J; junction bases unmatched: 15. CDR3 coding DNA: TGTGCCAGCAGCCCACTAAAGATGGACACAGGGGGCACTGAAGCTTTCTTT. Encoded protein: CASSPLKMDTGGTEAFF.

V is TRBV5-5 and J is TRBJ1-1; 9 bases agree with TRBD1. This CDR3 is 13 amino acids long. The J segment lost 13 bases and the V segment lost 0 bases, leaving 7 bases of the junction unmatched. The germline gives CDR1 SGHKS, CDR2 YYEKEE (reference sequence). The CDR3: CASSLGGQGIIFF. The CDR3 DNA reads TGTGCCAGCAGCTTGGGCGGACAGGGGATTATTTTCTTT. Full variable domain (missing parts from reference TRBV5-5 and TRBJ1-1): DAGVTQSPTHLIKTRGQQVTLRCSPISGHKSVSWYQQVLGQGPQFIFQYYEKEERGRGNFPDRFSARQFPNYSSELNVNALLLGDSALYLCASSLGGQGIIFFGQGTRLTVV.

V is TRBV9 and J is TRBJ1-6; 7 bases are shared with TRBD1. Germline-derived CDR1 and CDR2 are SGDLS and YYNGEE. V shed 4 bases, J shed 7 bases, and the junction held 8 bases outside the gene matches. The CDR3 length is 15 residues. The CDR3 is CASSPQGLVNSPLHF. CDR3 nucleotides: TGTGCCAGCAGCCCACAGGGGCTAGTAAATTCACCCCTCCACTTT.

This clone was counted a few times. The chain is built from TRBV2 and TRBJ2-7, with unresolved D. Germline CDR1 is SNHLY and CDR2 is FYNNEI. The CDR3 consists of 11 residues. V lost 6 bases, J lost 3 bases, and 6 bases lay in between. The CDR3 reads CASSDNYEQYF. As DNA, the CDR3 is TGTGCCAGCAGCGACAACTACGAGCAGTACTTC.

CDR3 sequence (DNA): TGTGCCAGCAGCTTCTTAGAAGGAACCGGGGAGCTGTTTTTT. This sequence encodes CASSFLEGTGELFF. The rearrangement links TRBV5-4 to TRBJ2-2; no firm D call. Deletions cut 2 bases from V and 5 bases from J, with 10 bases between. Germline V CDR1 and CDR2: SGHNT, YYREEE (reference sequence). The CDR3 runs 14 residues. The variable domain in full, completed from reference TRBV5-4 and TRBJ2-2, reads ETGVTQSPTHLIKTRGQQVTLRCSSQSGHNTVSWYQQALGQGPQFIFQYYREEENGRGNFPPRFSGLQFPNYSSELNVNALELDDSALYLCASSFLEGTGELFFGEGSRLTVL.